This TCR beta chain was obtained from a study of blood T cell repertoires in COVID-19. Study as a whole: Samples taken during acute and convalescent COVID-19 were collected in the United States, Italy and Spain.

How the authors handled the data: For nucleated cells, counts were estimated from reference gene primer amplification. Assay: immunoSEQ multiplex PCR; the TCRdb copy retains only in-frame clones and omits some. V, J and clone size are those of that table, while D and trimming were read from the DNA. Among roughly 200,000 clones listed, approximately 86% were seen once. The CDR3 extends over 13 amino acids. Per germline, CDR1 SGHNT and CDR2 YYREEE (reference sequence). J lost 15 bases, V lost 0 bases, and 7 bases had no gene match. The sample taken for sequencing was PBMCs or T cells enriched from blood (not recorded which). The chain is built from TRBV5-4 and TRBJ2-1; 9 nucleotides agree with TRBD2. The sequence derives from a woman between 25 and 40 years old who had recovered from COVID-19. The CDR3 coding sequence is TGTGCCAGCAGCTTGGAGGCTAGCGGGAAGGGGTTCTTC. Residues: CASSLEASGKGFF.